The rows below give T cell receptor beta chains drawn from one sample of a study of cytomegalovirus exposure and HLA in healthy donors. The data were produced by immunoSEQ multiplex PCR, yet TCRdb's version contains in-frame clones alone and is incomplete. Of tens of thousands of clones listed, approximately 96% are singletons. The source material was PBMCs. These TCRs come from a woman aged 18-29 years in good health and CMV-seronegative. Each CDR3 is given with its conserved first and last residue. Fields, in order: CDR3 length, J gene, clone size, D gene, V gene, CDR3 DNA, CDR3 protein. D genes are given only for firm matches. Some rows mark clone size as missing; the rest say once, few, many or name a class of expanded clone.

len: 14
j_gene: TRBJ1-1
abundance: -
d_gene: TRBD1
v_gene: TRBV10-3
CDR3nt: TGTGCCATCAACCGAGGGACAGGGGACACTGAAGCTTTCTTT
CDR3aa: CAINRGTGDTEAFF

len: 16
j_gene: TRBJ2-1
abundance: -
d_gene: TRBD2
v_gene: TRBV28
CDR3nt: TGTGCCAGCAGTTTATCCGGGACTAGCGGGAAGAATGAGCAGTTCTTC
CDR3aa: CASSLSGTSGKNEQFF

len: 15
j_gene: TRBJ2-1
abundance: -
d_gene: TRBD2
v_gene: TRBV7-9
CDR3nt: TGTGCCAGCAGCTTAGGGACTAGCGGGACGGATGAGCAGTTCTTC
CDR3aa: CASSLGTSGTDEQFF

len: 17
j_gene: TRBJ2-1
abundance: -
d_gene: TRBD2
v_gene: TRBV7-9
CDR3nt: TGTGCCAGCAGCTTAGACCCGGGACTAGCGGGATCGGATGAGCAGTTCTTC
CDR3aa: CASSLDPGLAGSDEQFF

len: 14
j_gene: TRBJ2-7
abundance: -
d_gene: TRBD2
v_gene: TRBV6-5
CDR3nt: TGTGCCGTTCGGGGCCTAGCGGGTAATTACGAGCAGTACTTC
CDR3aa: CAVRGLAGNYEQYF

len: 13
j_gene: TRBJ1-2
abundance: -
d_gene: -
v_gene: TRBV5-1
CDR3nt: TGCGCCAGCAGGCGGGCAGACAACTATGGCTACACCTTC
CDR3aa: CASRRADNYGYTF

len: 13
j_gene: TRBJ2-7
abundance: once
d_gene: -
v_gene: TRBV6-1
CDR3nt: TGTGCCAGCAGGATGACAGCGTCCTACGAGCAGTACTTC
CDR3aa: CASRMTASYEQYF

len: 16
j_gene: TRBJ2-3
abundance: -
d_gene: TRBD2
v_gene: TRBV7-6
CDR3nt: TGTGCCAGCAGCCCGCTCTTAGCGGGAGCTGGAGATACGCAGTATTTT
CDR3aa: CASSPLLAGAGDTQYF

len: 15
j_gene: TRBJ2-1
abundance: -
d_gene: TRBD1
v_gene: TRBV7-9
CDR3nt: TGTGCCATCCCGGCCCTCCGACAGGGCTTCAATGAGCAGTTCTTC
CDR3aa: CAIPALRQGFNEQFF

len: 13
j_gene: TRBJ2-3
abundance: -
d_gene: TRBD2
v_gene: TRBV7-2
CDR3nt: TGTGCCAGCAGCTTTAGGGAGGGAGATACGCAGTATTTT
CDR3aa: CASSFREGDTQYF

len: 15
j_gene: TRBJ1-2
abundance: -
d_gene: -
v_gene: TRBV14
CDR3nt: TGTGCCAGCAGCCAAGATCGGTCCCCGATCTATGGCTACACCTTC
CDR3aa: CASSQDRSPIYGYTF

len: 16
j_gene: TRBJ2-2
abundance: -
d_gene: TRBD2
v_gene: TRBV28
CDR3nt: TGTGCCAGCAGTATCGACGGGCTAGCGGGCACCGGGGAGCTGTTTTTT
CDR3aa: CASSIDGLAGTGELFF

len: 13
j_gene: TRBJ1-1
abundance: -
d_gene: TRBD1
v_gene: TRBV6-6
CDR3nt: TGTGCCAGCAGTCGACAGGGAGACACTGAAGCTTTCTTT
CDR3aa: CASSRQGDTEAFF

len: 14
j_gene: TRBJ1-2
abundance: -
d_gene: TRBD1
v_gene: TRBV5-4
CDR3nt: TGTGCCAGCAGCTCGACGGGACAGGGACATGGCTACACCTTC
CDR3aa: CASSSTGQGHGYTF

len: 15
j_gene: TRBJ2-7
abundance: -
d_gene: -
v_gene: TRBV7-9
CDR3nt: TGTGCCAGCAGCCATAACGTGACTAGTACCTACGAGCAGTACTTC
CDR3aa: CASSHNVTSTYEQYF

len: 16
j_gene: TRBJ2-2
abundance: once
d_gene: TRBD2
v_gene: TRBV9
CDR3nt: TGTGCCAGCAGCGTTAGCGGGAGGGCGGGGACCGGGGAGCTGTTTTTT
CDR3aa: CASSVSGRAGTGELFF

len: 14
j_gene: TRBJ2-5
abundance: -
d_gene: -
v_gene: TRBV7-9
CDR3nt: TGTGCCAGCAGCTTTCCATGGCCAGGGGAGACCCAGTACTTC
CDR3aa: CASSFPWPGETQYF

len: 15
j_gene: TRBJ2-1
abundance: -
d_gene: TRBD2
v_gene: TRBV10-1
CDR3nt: TGCGCCAGCAGTGAGTCACCTAGCGGAGAAGATGAGCAGTTCTTC
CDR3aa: CASSESPSGEDEQFF

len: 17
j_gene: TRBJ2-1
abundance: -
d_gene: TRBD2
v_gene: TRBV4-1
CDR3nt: TGCGCCAGCAGCCAAGAGGGCCTAGCGGGAGGAACCCATGAGCAGTTCTTC
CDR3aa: CASSQEGLAGGTHEQFF

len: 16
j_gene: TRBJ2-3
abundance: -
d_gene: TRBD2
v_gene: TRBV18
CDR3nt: TGTGCCAGCTCACCCCAACTAGCGGGGTTCACAGATACGCAGTATTTT
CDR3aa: CASSPQLAGFTDTQYF

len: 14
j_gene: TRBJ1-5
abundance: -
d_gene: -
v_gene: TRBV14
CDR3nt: TGTGCCAGCAGCCAAGGTGAGGGAAATCAGCCCCAGCATTTT
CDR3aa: CASSQGEGNQPQHF

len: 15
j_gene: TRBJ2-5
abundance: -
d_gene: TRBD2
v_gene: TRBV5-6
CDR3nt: TGTGCCAGCAGCCGACTAGCGGGATCCCAAGAGACCCAGTACTTC
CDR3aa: CASSRLAGSQETQYF

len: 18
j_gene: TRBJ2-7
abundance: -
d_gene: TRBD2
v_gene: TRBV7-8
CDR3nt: TGTGCCAGCAGACCGGGACAGCTCGCTAGCGGGATTATTTACCAGCAGTACTTC
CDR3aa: CASRPGQLASGIIYQQYF

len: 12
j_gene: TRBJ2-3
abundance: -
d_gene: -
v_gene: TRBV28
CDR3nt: TGTGCCAGCAGTTTCGTCAGAGATACGCAGTATTTT
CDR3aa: CASSFVRDTQYF